The sequence of this TCR beta chain was determined in a study of shared clonotypes between healthy human individuals. Trimming shortened V by 2 bases and J by 6 bases, and 13 bases separated the two germline ends. Germline CDR1 is MNHEY and CDR2 is SMNVEV (reference sequence). This CDR3 contains 14 residues. Assay used: immunoSEQ multiplex PCR; TCRdb lists only in-frame clones, some missing. In the table there are millions of clones, roughly 95% of which are singletons. This clone was counted only a few times. CD45RO-negative CD8 cells positively selected for CCR7 made up the naive population, which excluded terminally differentiated effector memory CD45RA+ cells.

Specimen: naive CD8+ T cells sorted from blood. This receptor was identified in a young man in good health. The chain joins TRBV27 to TRBJ1-2, with D perhaps TRBD1 (6 bases). Written as DNA, the CDR3 is TGTGCCAGCAGTTTAGGGGGGACATGGGATGGCTACACCTTC. Amino acid sequence: CASSLGGTWDGYTF.